This TCR beta chain was captured by sequencing in a study of T cells after yellow fever vaccination. Overall study results and limits: A minor fraction of clonotypes spanned both CD4 and CD8 compartments.

This clonotype showed up just a few times. The antigen is unknown. MiXCR, applied by TCRdb to the 5' RACE reads, yields one record per CDR3 protein. This table has more than 300,000 distinct CDR3 sequences, about 10% appearing once. This CDR3 has 15 residues. Germline values: CDR1 LGHNA, CDR2 YSLEER. Trimming removed 0 bases at V and 6 bases at J, with 11 bases between. This TCR was sampled from a man between 18 and 35 years old who received the YFV17D yellow fever vaccine. Sequenced material: CD4+ T cells sorted from PBMCs, taken 45 days after the yellow fever booster vaccination. The chain recombines TRBV4-3 with TRBJ2-2; tentative D call: TRBD1 (6 bases). In DNA form, the CDR3 reads TGCGCCAGCAGCCAAGATTGGGCAGGGGCCGGGGAGCTGTTTTTT. Its protein is CASSQDWAGAGELFF.